The source of this T cell receptor beta chain is a study of cytotoxic CD8 clonotypes in ibrutinib-treated CLL. General observations from the study: Relative to age-matched healthy donors, clonality at baseline was higher, and it tracked circulating CD8+ T-cell counts.

Clones were sequenced by immunoSEQ multiplex PCR, and TCRdb holds only the in-frame ones, with some missing. The sample shows approximately 84,000 clones, around 79% of them seen only once. In regard to this clone: As yet, its antigen is unknown.

Looked up from germline, CDR1 is MNHEY and CDR2 is SMNVEV (reference sequence). The CDR3 runs 16 residues. V was clipped by 5 bases and J by 2 bases; unmatched bases: 10. The specimen comprised PBMCs, sampled after 12 months of ibrutinib treatment. The chain links TRBV27 to TRBJ2-5; 8 bases fit TRBD2. The sequence was obtained from a human donor with chronic lymphocytic leukemia. Here the CDR3 reads CASSLGAGAVQETQYF. CDR3 nucleotide sequence: TGTGCCAGCAGTCTGGGAGCGGGAGCGGTACAAGAGACCCAGTACTTC.